This T cell receptor beta chain emerged from a study of PD-1 blockade in mismatch repair-deficient tumors. This CDR3 has 14 residues. J was trimmed by 5 bases and V by 6 bases; bases with no gene match: 4. Per the germline V gene, CDR1 is MDHEN and CDR2 is SYDVKM. Mismatch repair deficiency was confirmed in all patients, by PCR or immunohistochemistry. Clones were read by immunoSEQ multiplex PCR, and TCRdb kept only the in-frame ones, dropping some. The profile shows 90,000 to 120,000 clones, 82% of them singletons. Sequenced here: peripheral blood, sampled 36 weeks after starting pembrolizumab. The receptor comes from an adult with mismatch repair-deficient cancer. The J gene is TRBJ1-4, the V gene TRBV28, with 9 positions matching TRBD1. The CDR3 sequence: CASSSTGGNEKLFF. The CDR3 DNA sequence: TGTGCCAGCAGCTCCACAGGGGGCAATGAAAAACTGTTTTTT.